This T cell receptor beta chain appears in the sequencing data of a study of blood T cell repertoires in COVID-19. As for the study in general: Samples representing acute and convalescent COVID-19 were sourced from the United States, Italy and Spain. Nucleic acid was either cDNA or gDNA, and it came from T cells, B-cell-depleted T cells, or PBMCs.

Per the authors' pipeline: It was from reference gene primer amplification that nucleated cell counts were estimated. The repertoire was sequenced with immunoSEQ multiplex PCR; TCRdb's copy has only in-frame clones and lacks some. V, J and clone size derive from that table, while D and trimming were established from the DNA sequence. The table shows 48,000 or so clones, with under 90% occurring only once. Germline CDR1 is MDHEN and CDR2 is SYDVKM. Trimming left V 2 bases short and J 2 bases short, with 12 bases between. CDR3 length: 15 amino acids. This receptor was identified in a woman at least 80 years old with COVID-19, enrolled during active disease. The V call is TRBV28, the J call TRBJ1-2; D is uncertain. The sequenced material came from peripheral blood. In DNA, the CDR3 is TGTGCCAGCAGTTTACCCCGGAGGGCCAACTATGGCTACACCTTC. Translation gives CASSLPRRANYGYTF.